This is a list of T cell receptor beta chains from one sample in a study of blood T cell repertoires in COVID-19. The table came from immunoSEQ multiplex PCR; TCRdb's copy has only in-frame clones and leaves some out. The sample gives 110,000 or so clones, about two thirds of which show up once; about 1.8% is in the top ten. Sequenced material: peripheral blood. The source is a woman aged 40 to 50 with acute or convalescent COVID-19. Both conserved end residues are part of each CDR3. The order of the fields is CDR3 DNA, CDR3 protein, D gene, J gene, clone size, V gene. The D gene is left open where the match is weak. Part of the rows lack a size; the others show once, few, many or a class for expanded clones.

TGCGCCAGCAGCTTGCTTGGACAGGATGAAGCTTTCTTT | CASSLLGQDEAFF | TRBD1 | TRBJ1-1 | . | TRBV5-1
TGTGCCAGCAGCGCCGGACAGGGGGGCACTTTCTTT | CASSAGQGGTFF | TRBD1 | TRBJ1-1 | . | TRBV9
TGTGCCAGCAGGGCAGGGGGGCTCCTTTACGAGCAGTACTTC | CASRAGGLLYEQYF | . | TRBJ2-7 | once | TRBV6-5
TGCGCCAGCAGCTTCGGGGACAGGTCTGGCAATGAGCAGTTCTTC | CASSFGDRSGNEQFF | TRBD1 | TRBJ2-1 | . | TRBV5-1
TGTGCCAGCAGCTCGGACCTAGCGGGGGGGACCCTGGGGCAGTTCTTC | CASSSDLAGGTLGQFF | TRBD2 | TRBJ2-1 | . | TRBV5-4
TGTGCCAGCAGTCAGACGACCTGGGACAGGGGTTCCTACGAGCAGTACTTC | CASSQTTWDRGSYEQYF | TRBD1 | TRBJ2-7 | . | TRBV27
TGTGCCAGCAGCCAAGATGAACAAAGGGGGAGCTTGTACTTC | CASSQDEQRGSLYF | . | TRBJ2-4 | many | TRBV3-1/TRBV3-2
TGCGCCAGCAGCTTCACCCCAGGGAAGAATAACTATGGCTACACCTTC | CASSFTPGKNNYGYTF | . | TRBJ1-2 | few | TRBV5-1
TGTGCCAGTAGTCCCGCTGACAGGTCTCAGCCCCAGCATTTT | CASSPADRSQPQHF | . | TRBJ1-5 | . | TRBV19
TGTGCCAGCAGCTGGGGACAGGGCGGCCATCGCTATGGCTACACCTTC | CASSWGQGGHRYGYTF | TRBD1 | TRBJ1-2 | . | TRBV3-1/TRBV3-2
TGTGCCAGCAGTCCGGGACAGGGGTCCTACGAGCAGTACTTC | CASSPGQGSYEQYF | TRBD1 | TRBJ2-7 | few | TRBV13
TGTGCCAGCTCACCCATTACCGGGACAGGGGGATATGGTGGCTACACCTTC | CASSPITGTGGYGGYTF | TRBD1 | TRBJ1-2 | once | TRBV18
TGTGCCAGCAGCTTAGCACAGGGCCGTTCACCCCTCCACTTT | CASSLAQGRSPLHF | . | TRBJ1-6 | . | TRBV7-9
TGCGCCAGCAGCTTGCAACCGGGACTAGCGGGATACAATGAGCAGTTCTTC | CASSLQPGLAGYNEQFF | TRBD2 | TRBJ2-1 | few | TRBV5-1
TGTGCCAGCAGCCCAGGGCCTGGAAACACCATATATTTT | CASSPGPGNTIYF | . | TRBJ1-3 | . | TRBV7-2
TGTGCCAGCAGCCCTATAGAGGCGGCGGGCGGAAACACCATATATTTT | CASSPIEAAGGNTIYF | . | TRBJ1-3 | . | TRBV7-4
TGTGCCAGCAGCCCACCCGGGACAGGGAACACTGAAGCTTTCTTT | CASSPPGTGNTEAFF | TRBD1 | TRBJ1-1 | . | TRBV5-4
TGTGCCAGCAGTCAAAACCAGCTAGCGGGGGGGATTACAGATACGCAGTATTTT | CASSQNQLAGGITDTQYF | TRBD2 | TRBJ2-3 | . | TRBV28
TGTGCCAGCAGCTTGAACATCCAAGAGACCCAGTACTTC | CASSLNIQETQYF | . | TRBJ2-5 | . | TRBV5-4
TGTGCCAGCACAAGCGGGGGGCCAGATACGCAGTATTTT | CASTSGGPDTQYF | TRBD2 | TRBJ2-3 | . | TRBV2
TGTGCCAGCAGCTTAGACCCTGCGAATTCACCCCTCCACTTT | CASSLDPANSPLHF | . | TRBJ1-6 | . | TRBV7-9
TGCAGCGTTGAACCCGGGACAGGGTCGTATGGCTACACCTTC | CSVEPGTGSYGYTF | TRBD1 | TRBJ1-2 | . | TRBV29-1
TGTGCCAGCAGCTTGTTTGGGGCAAGTGAGGACGAGCAGTACTTC | CASSLFGASEDEQYF | . | TRBJ2-7 | few | TRBV5-6
TGTGCCATAGGGACAGCGAACACCGGGGAGCTGTTTTTT | CAIGTANTGELFF | TRBD1 | TRBJ2-2 | . | TRBV28
TGTGCCAGCAGACTAGCGGGGGGGCCTCGCAATGAGCAGTTCTTC | CASRLAGGPRNEQFF | TRBD2 | TRBJ2-1 | . | TRBV3-1/TRBV3-2
TGTGCCACCAGCTTGACAGGGAACTATGGCTACACCTTC | CATSLTGNYGYTF | TRBD1 | TRBJ1-2 | . | TRBV15
TGTGCCAGCAGGTGGACAGGGGGGAGAGGCTACACCTTC | CASRWTGGRGYTF | TRBD1 | TRBJ1-2 | . | TRBV5-4
TGTGCCAGAAGCTTCCGGGACAGGATCTACAATGAGCAGTTCTTC | CARSFRDRIYNEQFF | TRBD1 | TRBJ2-1 | many | TRBV5-3
TGTGCCAGCAGCCAAGCGGGGGGGCCTGTCACTGAAGCTTTCTTT | CASSQAGGPVTEAFF | . | TRBJ1-1 | . | TRBV14
TGTGCCAGCAGTTCGGACAGGCCCACAGATACGCAGTATTTT | CASSSDRPTDTQYF | TRBD1 | TRBJ2-3 | few | TRBV7-9
TGCGCCAGCAGCTCTGGCCGGACAGGGGGAAGAGAGACCCAGTACTTC | CASSSGRTGGRETQYF | TRBD1 | TRBJ2-5 | . | TRBV5-1
TGCGCCAGCAGCGCCGGGGACAGGGGGGAAAGAGATACGCAGTATTTT | CASSAGDRGERDTQYF | TRBD1 | TRBJ2-3 | . | TRBV5-1
TGCGCCAGCAGACGGACTAGCGGGGGGGATTATACGCAGTATTTT | CASRRTSGGDYTQYF | TRBD2 | TRBJ2-3 | few | TRBV5-1
TGTGCCAGCAGTCCGAGTCGAGCGGGCTCCACCTACGAGCAGTACTTC | CASSPSRAGSTYEQYF | . | TRBJ2-7 | . | TRBV6-2/TRBV6-3
TGTGCCTGGAGTGTACAAAACGAAGCTTTCTTT | CAWSVQNEAFF | . | TRBJ1-1 | . | TRBV30
TGTGCCAGCAGCCAAGGGGGAGGCCCATACAATGAGCAGTTCTTC | CASSQGGGPYNEQFF | . | TRBJ2-1 | . | TRBV14
TGCGCCAGCAGCCTAGAGCCGGTAGGATCCAGGGGGAGTAGTGAGCAGTTCTTC | CASSLEPVGSRGSSEQFF | TRBD1 | TRBJ2-1 | . | TRBV5-1
TGTGCCATCAGTGAAGGGACAGGGCTGGAGACCCAGTACTTC | CAISEGTGLETQYF | TRBD1 | TRBJ2-5 | . | TRBV10-3
TGTGCCAGCTCCTCCTCAGGGGCCTACGAGCAGTACTTC | CASSSSGAYEQYF | . | TRBJ2-7 | . | TRBV18
TGTGCCAGCAGTATCGGGACAGGGTATGGCGGGGAGCTGTTTTTT | CASSIGTGYGGELFF | TRBD1 | TRBJ2-2 | . | TRBV5-4
TGTGCCAGCAGCTGGACTAGCGGGGGCCTTAAGGAAGAGACCCAGTACTTC | CASSWTSGGLKEETQYF | TRBD2 | TRBJ2-5 | . | TRBV5-6
TGTGCCAGCAATCCGCCGGTGAACACTGAAGCTTTCTTT | CASNPPVNTEAFF | . | TRBJ1-1 | . | TRBV7-9
TGTGCCTGGAGTCCCACGGGGGTCGAGCAGTACTTC | CAWSPTGVEQYF | . | TRBJ2-7 | few | TRBV30
TGTGCCAGCAGCTTGGAGGCAGGGAACTATGGCTACACCTTC | CASSLEAGNYGYTF | . | TRBJ1-2 | . | TRBV5-6
TGTGCCAGCAACTCCGGGACAGGGTACGAGCAGTACTTC | CASNSGTGYEQYF | TRBD1 | TRBJ2-7 | few | TRBV5-6
TGTGCCTGGAGTGTCCGAGGAGGGGAAGAAAAACTGTTTTTT | CAWSVRGGEEKLFF | . | TRBJ1-4 | . | TRBV30
TGTGCCAGCATGGGAGCGGGGGCCGGGGAGACCCAGTACTTC | CASMGAGAGETQYF | TRBD2 | TRBJ2-5 | few | TRBV2
TGTGCCAGCAGTTACGCAGCAGGGGGTGGTCGTCAGCCCCAGCATTTT | CASSYAAGGGRQPQHF | TRBD1 | TRBJ1-5 | . | TRBV6-6
TGCGCCAGCCAAGCCGGGACAGGCGATTCACCCCTCCACTTT | CASQAGTGDSPLHF | TRBD1 | TRBJ1-6 | . | TRBV5-1
TGTGCCAGCAGTCTTGGACAGGGTAATCAGCCCCAGCATTTT | CASSLGQGNQPQHF | TRBD1 | TRBJ1-5 | . | TRBV28